This T cell receptor (beta chain) was recovered during a study of PD-L1 blockade in urothelial cancer. Study summary: At 6 weeks and at 3 weeks (second dose) after treatment start, blood was analyzed.

Profiling relied on immunoSEQ multiplex PCR, and the TCRdb table lists in-frame clones only, not all of them. This table has 70,000 to 90,000 clones, about 83% appearing once. Time point here: pretreatment peripheral blood. For each patient, 1 to 8 samples were obtained, pretreatment and on-treatment. The source of this sequence is a man aged 55-75 years with urothelial cancer. The sample in question was PBMCs, obtained around atezolizumab (anti-PD-L1) treatment.

The CDR3 loop is CASSFSRRQGFIAYEQYF. The CDR3 DNA follows: TGTGCCAGCAGCTTTAGCCGGAGACAGGGTTTTATCGCCTACGAGCAGTACTTC. The chain is built from TRBV5-8 and TRBJ2-7; 7 bases fit TRBD1. Unmatched junction bases numbered 16, after V lost 2 bases and J lost 2 bases. CDR1 is SGHTS and CDR2 is YDEGEE in the germline V gene. The CDR3 covers 18 residues.